In this sample, the clone carrying this T cell receptor beta chain turned up many times. A much larger clone is a single base away; this may be a read error. It was RNA transcripts that yielded the amplified TCR beta CDR3 regions. HTBI primers were employed in a first-round RT-PCR of the TCR CDR3. TCRdb reanalysed the multiplex PCR reads using MiXCR and keeps one entry per CDR3 protein. The sample lists about 46,000 distinct CDR3 sequences, 49% occurring once. This sample was taken from a study of T cells in Graves' hyperthyroidism and ophthalmopathy. The study enrolled patients aged 18 to 65 with newly diagnosed hyperthyroidism of under 2 months' duration. Sequenced input: peripheral blood or thyroid tissue (not recorded which). The TCR was taken from a woman aged 50 to 60 with Graves' hyperthyroidism.

This CDR3 reads CSVEVVTRSNYGYTF. In nucleotides, the CDR3 is TGCAGCGTTGAAGTGGTGACAAGGTCGAACTATGGCTACACCTTC. The chain uses TRBV29-1 and TRBJ1-2; D is unresolved. The V gene's germline CDR1 is SQVTM and CDR2 ANQGSEA. Trimming cost V 1 base and J 2 bases, with 14 bases left between them. This CDR3 has 15 amino acids.